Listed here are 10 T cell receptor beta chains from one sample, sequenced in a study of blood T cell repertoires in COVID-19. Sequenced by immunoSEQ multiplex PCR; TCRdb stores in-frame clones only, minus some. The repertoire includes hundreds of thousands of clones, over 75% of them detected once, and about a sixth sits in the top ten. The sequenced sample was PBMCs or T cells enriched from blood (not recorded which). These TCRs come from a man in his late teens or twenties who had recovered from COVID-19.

The CDR3 DNA reads as TGTGCCAGCAGTCAGAAAGAAAACACCATATATTTT. This sequence encodes CASSQKENTIYF. The chain recombines TRBV11-3 with TRBJ1-3; D is uncertain. Germline values: CDR1 SGHNT, CDR2 YENEEA. This CDR3 is built from 12 residues. With 6 bases removed from V and 6 bases from J, the gap between germline ends came to 9 bases.

CDR3 residues: CASSPRTGEAVGYTF. Written as DNA, the CDR3 is TGCGCCAGCAGCCCTAGGACAGGGGAAGCTGTAGGCTACACCTTC. This chain connects TRBV5-1 to TRBJ1-2; 9 bases match TRBD1. This CDR3 has 15 residues. V was clipped by 4 bases and J by 8 bases; unmatched bases: 12. CDR1 is SGHRS, CDR2 YFSETQ, per germline.

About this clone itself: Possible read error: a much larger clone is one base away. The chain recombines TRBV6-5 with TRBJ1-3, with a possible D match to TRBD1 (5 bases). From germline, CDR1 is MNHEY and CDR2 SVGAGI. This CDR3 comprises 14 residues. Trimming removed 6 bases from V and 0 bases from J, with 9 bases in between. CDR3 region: CASSPGHSGNTIYF. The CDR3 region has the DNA TGTGCCAGCAGCCCCGGACACTCTGGAAACACCATATATTTT.

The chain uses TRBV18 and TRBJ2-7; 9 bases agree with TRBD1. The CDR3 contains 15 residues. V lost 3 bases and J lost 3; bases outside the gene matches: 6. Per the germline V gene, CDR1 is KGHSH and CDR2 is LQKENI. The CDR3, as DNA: TGTGCCAGCTCACCGACAGGGGGTTACGACTACGAGCAGTACTTC. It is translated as CASSPTGGYDYEQYF.

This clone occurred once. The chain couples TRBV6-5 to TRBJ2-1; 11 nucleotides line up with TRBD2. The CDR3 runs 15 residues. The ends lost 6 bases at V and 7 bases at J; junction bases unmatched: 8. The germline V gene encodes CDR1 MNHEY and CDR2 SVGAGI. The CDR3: CASSLLAGGRNEQFF. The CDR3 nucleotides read TGTGCCAGCAGCCTCCTAGCGGGAGGTAGGAATGAGCAGTTCTTC.

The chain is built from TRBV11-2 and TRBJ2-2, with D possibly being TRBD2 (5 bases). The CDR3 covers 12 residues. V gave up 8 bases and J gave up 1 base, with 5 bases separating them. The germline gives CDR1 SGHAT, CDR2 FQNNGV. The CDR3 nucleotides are TGTGCCAGCGAGGGGAACACCGGGGAGCTGTTTTTT. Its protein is CASEGNTGELFF.

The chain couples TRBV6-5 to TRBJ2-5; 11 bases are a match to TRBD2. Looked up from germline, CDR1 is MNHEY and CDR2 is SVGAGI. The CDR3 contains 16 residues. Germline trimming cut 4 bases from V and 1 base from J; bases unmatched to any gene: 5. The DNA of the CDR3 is TGTGCCAGCAGTTCGGGACTAGCGGCCCCCCAAGAGACCCAGTACTTC. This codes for CASSSGLAAPQETQYF.

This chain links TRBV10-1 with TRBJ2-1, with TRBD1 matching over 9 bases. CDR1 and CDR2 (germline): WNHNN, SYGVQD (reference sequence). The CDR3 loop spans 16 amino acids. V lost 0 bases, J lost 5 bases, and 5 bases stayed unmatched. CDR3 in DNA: TGCGCCAGCAGTGAGTCGAAGACAGGGGGGGACAATGAGCAGTTCTTC. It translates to CASSESKTGGDNEQFF.

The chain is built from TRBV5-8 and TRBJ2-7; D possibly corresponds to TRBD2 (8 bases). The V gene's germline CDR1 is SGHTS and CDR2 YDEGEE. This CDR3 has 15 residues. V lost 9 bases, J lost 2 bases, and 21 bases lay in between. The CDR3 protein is CATRRGGGGTYEQYF. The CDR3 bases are TGTGCCACCAGACGAGGGGGCGGGGGGACCTACGAGCAGTACTTC.

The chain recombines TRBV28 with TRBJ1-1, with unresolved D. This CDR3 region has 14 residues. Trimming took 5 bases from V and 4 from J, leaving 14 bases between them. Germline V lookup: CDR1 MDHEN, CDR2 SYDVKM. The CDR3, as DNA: TGTGCCAGCAGTCCCCCTGCCCGGGGCACTGAAGCTTTCTTT. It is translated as CASSPPARGTEAFF.